This note documents a single TCR beta chain sequence. No antigen is known for it. These data belong to a study of cytomegalovirus exposure and HLA in healthy donors. The PCR contained 60 Vbeta and 13 Jbeta primers. The protocol was immunoSEQ multiplex PCR, while the TCRdb copy is restricted to in-frame clones and leaves out a portion. The sample has roughly 160,000 clones, more than 70% seen once. Whole-study results and caveats: CMV serostatus alone was available as immune exposure information. In a later analysis, across HLA loci, associated TCR counts were highest for DRB1, lowest for HLA-C. Reportedly, diagnosis of cytomegalovirus status by the classifier showed high specificity and sensitivity.

This CDR3 region has 12 residues. V lost 8 bases and J 6 bases, leaving 11 bases between the germline ends. The germline V gene encodes CDR1 MDHEN and CDR2 SYDVKM. The sample was PBMCs. J is TRBJ1-5 and V is TRBV28; D is possibly TRBD1 (5 bases). This sequence was found in a man aged 60 to 69 in good health and CMV-seronegative. The CDR3 DNA follows: TGTGCCAGCGGAGGGGAGGCTCAGCCCCAGCATTTT. Protein product: CASGGEAQPQHF. Supplemented by reference TRBV28 and TRBJ1-5, the full variable domain reads DVKVTQSSRYLVKRTGEKVFLECVQDMDHENMFWYRQDPGLGLRLIYFSYDVKMKEKGDIPEGYSVSREKKERFSLILESASTNQTSMYLCASGGEAQPQHFGDGTRLSIL.